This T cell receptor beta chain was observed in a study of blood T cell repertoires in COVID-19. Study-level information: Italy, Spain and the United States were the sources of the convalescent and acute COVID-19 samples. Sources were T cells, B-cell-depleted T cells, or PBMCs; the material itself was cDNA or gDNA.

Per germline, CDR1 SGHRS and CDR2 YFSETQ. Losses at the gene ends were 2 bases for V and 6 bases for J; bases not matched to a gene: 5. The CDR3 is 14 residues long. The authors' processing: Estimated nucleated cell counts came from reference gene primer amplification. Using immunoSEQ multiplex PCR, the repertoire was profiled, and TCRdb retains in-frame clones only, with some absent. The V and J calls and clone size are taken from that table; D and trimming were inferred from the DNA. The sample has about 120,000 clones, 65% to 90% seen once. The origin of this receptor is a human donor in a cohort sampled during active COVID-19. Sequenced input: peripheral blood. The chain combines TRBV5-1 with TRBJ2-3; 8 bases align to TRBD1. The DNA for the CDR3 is TGCGCCAGCAGCTTATCAGGGGGCAAGGATACGCAGTATTTT. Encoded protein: CASSLSGGKDTQYF.